These 9 T cell receptor beta chains came from one sample sequenced in a study of sequential checkpoint blockade in melanoma. The data were produced by immunoSEQ multiplex PCR, yet TCRdb's version contains in-frame clones alone and is incomplete. The sample yields roughly 10,000 clones, 55% to 85% seen once. The treatment: randomized to nivolumab then ipilimumab (arm A) or the reverse (arm B). The sequenced sample was CD8+ T cells sorted from blood (inferred from file names), obtained from a patient given nivolumab and ipilimumab in sequence. Every receptor here comes from a human donor with melanoma.

This chain joins TRBV27 and TRBJ2-7, with 7 bases that match TRBD2. V was pared by 5 bases and J by 6 bases, with 10 bases of the junction left unmatched. Germline V gene lookup returns CDR1 MNHEY and CDR2 SMNVEV (reference sequence). The CDR3 has 14 amino acids. The CDR3 sequence: CASSHSSGLREQYF. The CDR3 region has the DNA TGTGCCAGCAGTCATTCTAGCGGACTACGCGAGCAGTACTTC.

The chain links TRBV6-5 to TRBJ1-1, with 7 bases fitting TRBD1. V was clipped by 6 bases and J by 8 bases; unmatched bases: 9. This CDR3 region has 13 residues. Germline V CDR1 and CDR2: MNHEY, SVGAGI. CDR3 protein: CASRGGDRVEAFF. CDR3 DNA sequence: TGTGCCAGCAGGGGGGGCGACAGGGTAGAAGCTTTCTTT.

V is TRBV9 and J is TRBJ2-7; TRBD1 matches at 8 bases. Germline V gene sequence: CDR1 SGDLS, CDR2 YYNGEE. This CDR3 contains 13 residues. V shed 2 bases, J shed 5 bases, and the junction held 3 bases outside the gene matches. CDR3 in amino acids: CASSVRGQDEQYF. As DNA, the CDR3 is TGTGCCAGCAGCGTCAGGGGGCAGGACGAGCAGTACTTC.

V usage is TRBV7-3 and J usage is TRBJ2-2; 12 bases map to TRBD2. From germline, CDR1 is SGHTA and CDR2 FQGTGA. With V trimmed by 5 bases and J by 6 bases, 7 bases remained unmatched. The CDR3 contains 16 residues. The CDR3 is CASSTEGTSGSGELFF. DNA for the CDR3: TGTGCCAGCAGCACAGAAGGGACTAGCGGGTCCGGGGAGCTGTTTTTT.

The gene calls are TRBV2 and TRBJ1-5; D is unresolved. This CDR3 has 16 amino acids. Per the germline V gene, CDR1 is SNHLY and CDR2 is FYNNEI. The V end lost 6 bases, the J end lost 0 bases, and 15 bases lay between the germline ends. CDR3 DNA: TGTGCCAGCAGCTCCCAACATACCTTTAGCAATCAGCCCCAGCATTTT. It codes for CASSSQHTFSNQPQHF. The full variable domain, in which reference TRBV2 and TRBJ1-5 provide the parts outside the CDR3, is EPEVTQTPSHQVTQMGQEVILRCVPISNHLYFYWYRQILGQKVEFLVSFYNNEISEKSEIFDDQFSVERPDGSNFTLKIRSTKLEDSAMYFCASSSQHTFSNQPQHFGDGTRLSIL.

V usage is TRBV7-6 and J usage is TRBJ2-7; D gene unclear. V gave up 1 base and J gave up 0 bases, with 7 bases separating them. The germline V gene has CDR1 SGHVS and CDR2 FNYEAQ. This CDR3 spans 14 amino acids. The CDR3 sequence: CASSLDGNSYEQYF. The DNA of the CDR3 is TGTGCCAGCAGCTTAGATGGCAACTCCTACGAGCAGTACTTC.

This clone has a handful of counts. The chain couples TRBV7-9 to TRBJ1-1; D uncertain. The germline V gene has CDR1 SEHNR and CDR2 FQNEAQ (reference sequence). The length of the CDR3 is 12 residues. V gave up 1 base and J gave up 5 bases, with 5 bases separating them. The chain's CDR3 is CASSLERTEAFF. CDR3 DNA sequence: TGTGCCAGCAGCTTAGAGCGGACTGAAGCTTTCTTT.

CDR3: CASSYSRTGGNYGYTF. The CDR3 nucleotides read TGTGCCAGCAGTTACTCGAGGACAGGGGGCAACTATGGCTACACCTTC. V and J are TRBV6-5 and TRBJ1-2; 11 bases align to TRBD1. Germline V CDR1 and CDR2: MNHEY, SVGAGI. Trimming at V came to 0 bases and at J to 2 bases, leaving 2 bases not matched to a gene. CDR3 length: 16 residues.

The V and J genes are TRBV6-1 and TRBJ2-1; 9 bases map to TRBD1. This CDR3 comprises 15 residues. V lost 7 bases to trimming and J lost 1 base; unmatched junction nucleotides: 5. In germline, CDR1 is MNHNS, CDR2 SASEGT. The DNA of the CDR3 is TGTGCCAGCAAACGGACAGGGGCGTCCTACAATGAGCAGTTCTTC. It specifies CASKRTGASYNEQFF.